These 14 T cell receptor beta chains were all obtained from the same sample, sequenced in a study of T-cell reconstitution after alpha-beta-depleted transplantation in children. Preparation of the TCRbeta library used unique molecular identifiers. Each CDR3 protein is one row after TCRdb ran MiXCR on the PCR reads. The sample contains approximately 400,000 distinct CDR3 sequences, under 13% of which appear only once. This specimen was PBMCs from the stem cell graft donor, taken from the stem cell graft. The receptor source for this set is a human donor who donated a stem cell graft to a child with acute myeloid leukemia.

The chain links TRBV20-1 to TRBJ1-2; D not certain. In germline, CDR1 is DFQATT, CDR2 SNEGSKA (reference sequence). The CDR3 extends over 13 amino acids. Trimming removed 0 bases at V and 2 bases at J, with 7 bases between. In DNA, the CDR3 is TGCAGTGCTAGAGACGGCAGGAACTATGGCTACACCTTC. It codes for CSARDGRNYGYTF.

CDR3 in DNA: TGTGCCAGCAGCTTAGCGCGGGGGGGCTTTTACAATGAGCAGTTCTTC. It encodes CASSLARGGFYNEQFF. This chain connects TRBV7-8 to TRBJ2-1, with 9 bases identical to TRBD2. J was trimmed by 4 bases and V by 0 bases; bases with no gene match: 4. The CDR3 contains 16 residues. Germline values: CDR1 SGHVS, CDR2 FQNEAQ.

The CDR3 spells CASSPPGTREKLFF. Written as DNA, the CDR3 is TGTGCCAGCTCACCCCCAGGGACGAGAGAAAAACTGTTTTTT. The chain carries TRBV18 and TRBJ1-4; D perhaps matches TRBD1 (5 bases). The CDR3 contains 14 residues. CDR1 KGHSH and CDR2 LQKENI come from the germline V gene. Between the trimmed V and J ends, which lost 3 bases and 8 bases, there was a span of 13 bases.

This clonotype was counted only a few times. V and J are TRBV20-1 and TRBJ2-3; D is ambiguous. CDR1 and CDR2 from the germline V gene are DFQATT and SNEGSKA (reference sequence). The CDR3 runs 14 residues. The V end was cut by 3 bases, the J end by 1 base, with 11 bases between. The CDR3 DNA reads TGCAGTGCTAGTGACCGACCCCGCACAGATACGCAGTATTTT. It translates to CSASDRPRTDTQYF.

V gene TRBV15 combines with J gene TRBJ1-1; D gene uncertain. This CDR3 contains 16 residues. V was shortened by 4 bases and J by 2 bases, with 17 bases between the two germline ends. Per the germline V gene, CDR1 is LNHNV and CDR2 is YYDKDF (reference sequence). The DNA for the CDR3 is TGTGCCACCAGCACTCGGCTTAGACGGAGAAACACTGAAGCTTTCTTT. It yields the protein CATSTRLRRRNTEAFF.

The chain joins TRBV18 to TRBJ2-1; D might be TRBD1 or TRBD2, each matching 6 bases. This CDR3 is 16 amino acids long. Germline CDR1 is KGHSH and CDR2 is LQKENI. Trimming took off 3 bases at V and 6 bases at J, with 18 bases between the two ends. CDR3 coding DNA: TGTGCCAGCTCACCTAATCTACAGGGAGCGGGCAATGAGCAGTTCTTC. Translating it yields CASSPNLQGAGNEQFF. The full variable domain, in which reference TRBV18 and TRBJ2-1 provide the parts outside the CDR3, is NAGVMQNPRHLVRRRGQEARLRCSPMKGHSHVYWYRQLPEEGLKFMVYLQKENIIDESGMPKERFSAEFPKEGPSILRIQQVVRGDSAAYFCASSPNLQGAGNEQFFGPGTRLTVL.

V gene TRBV28 combines with J gene TRBJ1-2; 9 positions agree with TRBD1. The CDR3 is 15 amino acids. Germline lookup yields CDR1 MDHEN and CDR2 SYDVKM. The V gene end was trimmed by 4 bases and the J gene end by 8 bases; junction bases not matched to a gene: 11. The chain's CDR3 is CASSYTGGIKSGYTF. CDR3 coding DNA: TGTGCCAGCAGTTATACAGGGGGCATCAAGAGCGGCTACACCTTC.

This clonotype occurred a few times. CDR3 amino acids: CASSLEGSPLHF. CDR3 in DNA: TGTGCCAGCAGTTTAGAGGGTTCACCCCTCCACTTT. V is TRBV12-3 or TRBV12-4 and J is TRBJ1-6; D uncertain. Between the trimmed V and J ends, which lost 1 base and 9 bases, there was a span of 4 bases. The CDR3 runs to 12 residues.

This clonotype was picked up a small number of times. The chain combines TRBV20-1 with TRBJ2-3; 7 bases agree with TRBD1. The V gene's germline CDR1 is DFQATT and CDR2 SNEGSKA (reference sequence). V lost 1 base and J lost 0; bases outside the gene matches: 4. CDR3 length: 15 amino acids. The CDR3 region has the DNA TGCAGTGCTAGAGGGGACAGCCTAAGCACAGATACGCAGTATTTT. Amino acids: CSARGDSLSTDTQYF.

The V call is TRBV7-2, the J call TRBJ1-3; a weak D match, TRBD1 (5 bases). The germline CDR1 and CDR2 sequences are SGHTA and FQGNSA. CDR3 length: 14 amino acids. V was pared by 6 bases and J by 1 base, with 10 bases between. The CDR3 spells CASRSGGSGNTIYF. For the CDR3, the DNA is TGTGCCAGCAGATCCGGGGGGTCTGGAAACACCATATATTTT.

The chain combines TRBV20-1 with TRBJ2-2, with 10 positions matching TRBD1. Germline trimming cut 3 bases from V and 6 bases from J; bases unmatched to any gene: 4. CDR1 and CDR2 (germline): DFQATT, SNEGSKA (reference sequence). The CDR3 consists of 14 residues. The CDR3 DNA sequence: TGCAGTGCTAGGCCAGGACAGGGGGCCGGGGAGCTGTTTTTT. It yields the protein CSARPGQGAGELFF.

Of note for this clonotype: An end of the junction differs from the germline gene, which may be a read error. This chain joins TRBV6-6 and TRBJ2-7; D remains unclear. From germline, CDR1 is MNHNY and CDR2 SVGAGI (reference sequence). The CDR3 has 13 residues. CDR3: CASSYLKTYGQYF. In nucleotides, the CDR3 is TGTGCCAGCAGTTACCTAAAAACCTACGGGCAGTACTTC.

This clonotype has only a few counts. V usage is TRBV12-3 or TRBV12-4 and J usage is TRBJ2-2; D is unresolved. Trimming left V 5 bases short and J 8 bases short, with 12 bases between. There are 13 residues in the CDR3. CDR3 bases: TGTGCCAGCAGTCCGATGGATGGGGGGGAGCTGTTTTTT. Its protein is CASSPMDGGELFF.

The rearrangement links TRBV20-1 to TRBJ1-2, with 9 nucleotides matching TRBD1. With 4 bases clipped from V and 5 bases from J, the junction kept 17 bases outside the gene matches. Germline CDR1 is DFQATT and CDR2 is SNEGSKA (reference sequence). This CDR3 spans 17 amino acids. CDR3 amino acids: CSAIRTGVYHGLYGYTF. Here the CDR3 DNA reads TGCAGTGCTATCCGGACAGGGGTCTATCATGGGTTATATGGCTACACCTTC.